The 28 T cell receptor beta chains reported below all come from one sample, sequenced in a study of blood T cell repertoires in COVID-19. Data came from immunoSEQ multiplex PCR; TCRdb stores just in-frame clones and leaves some out. The sample holds roughly 250,000 clones; about 88% are singletons and the top ten take 1.5% to 2%. The sequenced material came from PBMCs or T cells enriched from blood (not recorded which). Source of these receptors: a woman aged 45 to 65 who had recovered from COVID-19.

The V and J genes are TRBV5-6 and TRBJ2-7; 10 nucleotides match TRBD2. The germline gives CDR1 SGHDT, CDR2 YYEEEE. The CDR3 spans 16 residues. With V trimmed by 0 bases and J by 3 bases, 6 bases remained unmatched. CDR3 residues: CASSLAATSGLYEQYF. The CDR3 region has the DNA TGTGCCAGCAGCTTGGCCGCGACTAGCGGGCTCTACGAGCAGTACTTC.

The V gene is TRBV7-2, the J gene TRBJ1-3, with 8 bases that match TRBD1. Germline V gene sequence: CDR1 SGHTA, CDR2 FQGNSA. The trim removed 5 bases at V and 7 bases at J, leaving 7 bases unmatched. CDR3 size: 14 residues. The CDR3 here is CASSTGTGGNTIYF. The CDR3 nucleotides are TGTGCCAGCAGCACCGGGACAGGTGGTAACACCATATATTTT.

This chain connects TRBV28 to TRBJ2-3; a weak D match, TRBD2 (6 bases). CDR1 and CDR2 (germline): MDHEN, SYDVKM. The CDR3 totals 15 residues. Trimming pared 2 bases from V and 2 bases from J, leaving 11 bases between. For the CDR3, the DNA is TGTGCCAGCAGTTTAGGCGGGAAGTCCACAGATACGCAGTATTTT. Residues: CASSLGGKSTDTQYF.

V is TRBV28 and J is TRBJ2-7; possible D gene TRBD2, 6 bases. This CDR3 spans 15 amino acids. Trimming took off 4 bases at V and 8 bases at J, with 21 bases between the two ends. The germline V gene encodes CDR1 MDHEN and CDR2 SYDVKM. In nucleotides, the CDR3 is TGTGCCAGCAGTTCTCAAGCTAGCGCGACGCGGAAGCAGTACTTC. Amino acids: CASSSQASATRKQYF.

The chain employs TRBV27 and TRBJ2-2; a weak D match, TRBD1 (6 bases). Trimming cost V 6 bases and J 0 bases, with 17 bases left between them. Germline assignment: CDR1 MNHEY and CDR2 SMNVEV (reference sequence). This CDR3 has 17 residues. DNA for the CDR3: TGTGCCAGCAGACAGGGTCGCTCCCGTACGAACACCGGGGAGCTGTTTTTT. Protein product: CASRQGRSRTNTGELFF.

J is TRBJ1-2 and V is TRBV15; D is unresolved. CDR1 and CDR2 (germline): LNHNV, YYDKDF (reference sequence). The V end lost 1 base, the J end lost 7 bases, and 13 bases lay between the germline ends. The CDR3 loop spans 14 amino acids. The CDR3: CATSRGGGPAGYTF. CDR3 in DNA: TGTGCCACCAGCAGAGGGGGAGGGCCGGCTGGCTACACCTTC.

The chain couples TRBV12-5 to TRBJ1-1, with D possibly TRBD1 on 5 matching bases. The CDR3 covers 13 residues. Trimming left V 5 bases short and J 3 bases short, with 10 bases between. Germline values: CDR1 LGHNT, CDR2 FRNRAP. As DNA, the CDR3 is TGTGCTAGTGGTCCGGCGGGGGACACTGAAGCTTTCTTT. It translates to CASGPAGDTEAFF.

The chain links TRBV5-1 to TRBJ2-3; 7 bases line up with TRBD1. CDR1 SGHRS and CDR2 YFSETQ come from the germline V gene. This CDR3 has 16 amino acids. Trimming cost V 6 bases and J 4 bases; bases outside gene matches: 14. Written as DNA, the CDR3 is TGCGCCAGCACCCAGGGGGATTCTTCGGGCCCAGATACGCAGTATTTT. It is translated as CASTQGDSSGPDTQYF.

The chain joins TRBV19 to TRBJ2-5, with 11 positions matching TRBD2. The CDR3 totals 14 residues. Germline assignment: CDR1 LNHDA and CDR2 SQIVND (reference sequence). The junction had 2 bases not matched to a gene; V was cut back by 6 bases and J by 2 bases. This CDR3 reads CASRWTSGQETQYF. Here the CDR3 DNA reads TGTGCCAGTAGATGGACTAGCGGGCAAGAGACCCAGTACTTC.

V usage is TRBV7-9 and J usage is TRBJ1-2; possibly TRBD1 for D (6 bases). The germline V and J ends were trimmed by 5 bases and 4 bases, with 14 bases remaining between them. This CDR3 comprises 14 residues. CDR1 and CDR2 (germline): SEHNR, FQNEAQ (reference sequence). The CDR3 protein is CASSPYLGGYGYTF. DNA for the CDR3: TGTGCCAGCAGCCCCTATCTAGGGGGCTATGGCTACACCTTC.

The chain joins TRBV5-1 to TRBJ2-1, with 9 positions matching TRBD1. The V gene's germline CDR1 is SGHRS and CDR2 YFSETQ. V dropped 0 bases and J dropped 1; count of bases not matched to a gene: 5. The length of the CDR3 is 17 residues. CDR3 in DNA: TGCGCCAGCAGCTTGGAAACAGGGGGCCAGTCCTACAATGAGCAGTTCTTC. It specifies CASSLETGGQSYNEQFF.

The V call is TRBV12-2, the J call TRBJ2-3; the D call of TRBD2 is as the table states it, not checked on the DNA. TRBV12-2 is recorded as a pseudogene. The CDR3 spans 17 residues. Here the CDR3 reads CASRLELAGGRTDTQYF. The CDR3, as DNA: TGTGCAAGTCGCTTAGAACTAGCGGGAGGGCGCACAGATACGCAGTATTTT.

This clone was picked up one time. The chain uses TRBV5-1 and TRBJ1-6, with D tentatively TRBD1 (6 bases). CDR1 and CDR2 (germline): SGHRS, YFSETQ. The ends were cut back, 4 bases at V and 6 bases at J, with 17 bases in the middle. The CDR3 runs to 16 residues. CDR3: CASSLQAGATNSPLHF. The CDR3, as DNA: TGCGCCAGCAGCCTCCAGGCGGGGGCCACTAATTCACCCCTCCACTTT.

The chain uses TRBV10-3 and TRBJ2-7, with TRBD1 as a possible D gene (6 bases). CDR3 length: 14 amino acids. Germline loops: CDR1 ENHRY, CDR2 SYGVKD. V lost 5 bases, J lost 5 bases, and 16 bases lay in between. DNA for the CDR3: TGTGCCATCAGTCGGGACACCTCTCCCGACGAGCAGTACTTC. Amino acids: CAISRDTSPDEQYF.

V usage is TRBV28 and J usage is TRBJ2-1, with 9 positions matching TRBD2. The CDR3 totals 15 residues. Germline V lookup: CDR1 MDHEN, CDR2 SYDVKM. After removal of 1 base from V and 7 bases from J, the junction contained 5 bases not matched to a gene. The chain's CDR3 is CASSLLAGEMNEQFF. CDR3 DNA: TGTGCCAGCAGTTTATTAGCGGGAGAAATGAATGAGCAGTTCTTC.

CDR3 loop: CASSSGTRTGTYGYTF. The CDR3 bases are TGTGCCAGCAGCTCCGGAACCCGGACAGGGACCTATGGCTACACCTTC. The chain is built from TRBV7-9 and TRBJ1-2, with TRBD1 identical over 8 bases. Germline trimming cut 4 bases from V and 4 bases from J; bases unmatched to any gene: 11. The germline CDR1 and CDR2 sequences are SEHNR and FQNEAQ (reference sequence). The CDR3 sequence is 16 residues long.

The chain has TRBV28 and TRBJ1-1, with 7 bases fitting TRBD1. The trim removed 6 bases at V and 5 bases at J, leaving 15 bases unmatched. The CDR3 covers 16 residues. Germline V CDR1 and CDR2: MDHEN, SYDVKM. Here the CDR3 DNA reads TGTGCCAGCAGCTTCTTTAGGGGGCCCTTAAGGACTGAAGCTTTCTTT. It is translated as CASSFFRGPLRTEAFF.

The count of this clone is one. CDR3 sequence: CASSEYRGTDTQYF. The CDR3 bases are TGCGCCAGCAGCGAATACAGGGGGACAGATACGCAGTATTTT. The J gene is TRBJ2-3, the V gene TRBV5-1; TRBD1 matches at 8 bases. The V gene end was trimmed by 4 bases and the J gene end by 3 bases; junction bases not matched to a gene: 4. CDR3 size: 14 residues. Per the germline V gene, CDR1 is SGHRS and CDR2 is YFSETQ.

The chain employs TRBV10-3 and TRBJ1-1, with D uncertain. The CDR3 length is 15 residues. V was pared by 3 bases and J by 4 bases, with 15 bases between. The germline CDR1 and CDR2 sequences are ENHRY and SYGVKD. CDR3 region: CAISDLGRGGTEAFF. The DNA for the CDR3 is TGTGCCATCAGTGATTTGGGCCGGGGTGGCACTGAAGCTTTCTTT.

The rearrangement uses TRBV3-1 (or the pseudogene TRBV3-2) and TRBJ2-4, with TRBD2 identical over 14 bases. Losses at the gene ends were 4 bases for V and 3 bases for J; bases not matched to a gene: 14. The CDR3 loop spans 20 amino acids. Looked up from germline, CDR1 is LGHDT and CDR2 is YNNKEL (reference sequence). The CDR3 DNA sequence: TGTGCCAGCAGCCCGTCGCCCGGGACTAGCGGGAGATGGGGCAAAAACATTCAGTACTTC. It encodes CASSPSPGTSGRWGKNIQYF.

The rearrangement links TRBV11-2 to TRBJ2-1; tentatively, D is TRBD2 (5 bases). Trimming shortened V by 5 bases and J by 8 bases, and 19 bases separated the two germline ends. Germline CDR1 and CDR2: SGHAT and FQNNGV. The CDR3 is 15 residues long. For the CDR3, the DNA is TGTGCCAGCAGCCCCCTCAGGACTGGGGTCCATGAGCAGTTCTTC. Translated: CASSPLRTGVHEQFF.

The J gene is TRBJ1-5, the V gene TRBV7-4; perhaps TRBD1 as D (6 bases). V was cut by 8 bases and J by 5 bases, with 13 bases left in between. This CDR3 region has 13 residues. The germline CDR1 and CDR2 sequences are SGHVT and SQSDAQ. The CDR3 loop is CASGTRGHQPQHF. For the CDR3, the DNA is TGTGCCAGCGGAACCAGGGGACATCAGCCCCAGCATTTT.

This clone was detected a few times. The rearrangement links TRBV7-9 to TRBJ2-7; TRBD2 aligns across 7 bases. V shed 5 bases, J shed 3 bases, and the junction held 7 bases outside the gene matches. The CDR3 covers 14 residues. The V gene's germline CDR1 is SEHNR and CDR2 FQNEAQ (reference sequence). Here the CDR3 DNA reads TGTGCCAGCAGCCGTAGCGGGTCCCGCTACGAGCAGTACTTC. Translation gives CASSRSGSRYEQYF.

This chain joins TRBV10-3 and TRBJ1-5, with 9 bases fitting TRBD1. CDR1 and CDR2 (germline): ENHRY, SYGVKD. The CDR3 covers 16 residues. J was trimmed by 1 base and V by 6 bases; bases with no gene match: 7. As DNA, the CDR3 is TGTGCCATCAGCGAACAGGGGGCACACAGCAATCAGCCCCAGCATTTT. This encodes CAISEQGAHSNQPQHF.

The V call is TRBV11-2, the J call TRBJ1-2; D may be TRBD1 (6 bases). This CDR3 is 14 amino acids long. Germline V CDR1 and CDR2: SGHAT, FQNNGV. With 5 bases removed from V and 8 bases from J, the gap between germline ends came to 18 bases. The DNA of the CDR3 is TGTGCCAGCAGCCGGATACAGGGTCCGGACGGCTACACCTTC. This codes for CASSRIQGPDGYTF.

The chain carries TRBV7-3 and TRBJ2-5; D unresolved. The CDR3 has 15 residues. Germline CDR1 reads SGHTA; CDR2 reads FQGTGA. Trimming took 2 bases from V and 2 from J, leaving 12 bases between them. The CDR3 coding sequence is TGTGCCAGCAGCTTACTATTTGGGCAACAAGAGACCCAGTACTTC. Protein product: CASSLLFGQQETQYF.

The table lists this clone with a count of one. This chain links TRBV11-2 with TRBJ2-7; D remains unclear. The ends were cut back, 5 bases at V and 2 bases at J, with 13 bases in the middle. Germline V gene sequence: CDR1 SGHAT, CDR2 FQNNGV. CDR3 length equals 14 residues. The CDR3 reads CASSHSTITYEQYF. The DNA of the CDR3 is TGTGCCAGCAGCCACTCCACTATCACCTACGAGCAGTACTTC.

The chain has TRBV7-9 and TRBJ1-1; D not certain. The CDR3 has 13 amino acids. The V and J ends lost 5 bases and 2 bases respectively, with 9 bases between them. Germline lookup yields CDR1 SEHNR and CDR2 FQNEAQ (reference sequence). CDR3 sequence: CASSQQLNTEAFF. For the CDR3, the DNA is TGTGCCAGCAGCCAACAATTAAACACTGAAGCTTTCTTT.